The source of this TCR beta chain is a study of blood T cell repertoires in COVID-19. Study summary: From the United States, Italy and Spain came samples of acute and convalescent COVID-19. PBMCs, B-cell-depleted T cells, or T cells provided the cDNA or gDNA that made up the material.

Authors' analysis steps: Estimation of nucleated cell counts relied on the amplification of reference gene primers. TCRdb's table, derived via immunoSEQ multiplex PCR, lists solely in-frame clones and lacks some. V and J calls and clone size are copied from that table; D and trimming were computed from the DNA. The sample consists of about 71,000 clones, roughly 85% of them appearing once. J lost 3 bases, V lost 4 bases, and 11 bases had no gene match. This CDR3 spans 16 amino acids. In germline, CDR1 is MDHEN, CDR2 SYDVKM. This clonotype originated in a man aged 30-40 years with acute or convalescent COVID-19. This chain connects TRBV28 to TRBJ1-1, with 7 bases that match TRBD1. The sequencing sample was made of peripheral blood. CDR3 bases: TGTGCCAGCAGTTCGATTGACAGGGAAGTTCACACTGAAGCTTTCTTT. Residues: CASSSIDREVHTEAFF.